The 31 T cell receptor beta chains presented below share a single source sample, sequenced in a study of beta chain features in type 1 diabetes. Sequencing targeted expressed TCRB transcripts, as all isolated RNA had been reverse transcribed. Assay: immunoSEQ multiplex PCR; the TCRdb copy retains only in-frame clones and omits some. Of roughly 610,000 clones in the sample, roughly a sixth were seen once. Sequencing used naive CD4+ T cells from blood. These receptors all stem from a man between 18 and 29 years old in good health.

The chain carries TRBV4-2 and TRBJ2-7; 7 positions agree with TRBD1. The CDR3 has 14 amino acids. Unmatched junction bases numbered 9, after V lost 4 bases and J lost 6 bases. Germline V lookup: CDR1 LGHNA, CDR2 YNFKEQ. The CDR3 loop reads CASSPDRTYGEQYF. CDR3 in DNA: TGTGCCAGCAGCCCGGACAGGACCTACGGCGAGCAGTACTTC.

This clone was seen only a few times. The sample holds other DNA sequences that translate to the same CDR3. V gene TRBV28 combines with J gene TRBJ1-2; 8 positions agree with TRBD1. The CDR3 consists of 13 residues. V lost 7 bases, J lost 5 bases, and 6 bases stayed unmatched. The V gene's germline CDR1 is MDHEN and CDR2 SYDVKM. Here the CDR3 DNA reads TGTGCCAGCACGACAGGGGCAAATTATGGCTACACCTTC. It specifies CASTTGANYGYTF.

V usage is TRBV5-4 and J usage is TRBJ2-1, with D perhaps TRBD2 (5 bases). The CDR3 contains 13 residues. Trimming left V 2 bases short and J 10 bases short, with 13 bases between. Germline V gene sequence: CDR1 SGHNT, CDR2 YYREEE (reference sequence). For the CDR3, the DNA is TGTGCCAGCAGCTTCGACGGACTGGGGGAGCAGTTCTTC. This translates into CASSFDGLGEQFF.

The genes are TRBV5-4 and TRBJ2-1, with 10 bases lining up with TRBD2. The CDR3 sequence is 18 residues long. Germline assignment: CDR1 SGHNT and CDR2 YYREEE (reference sequence). Unmatched junction bases numbered 8, after V lost 0 bases and J lost 2 bases. The CDR3 protein is CASSLALAGALAYNEQFF. In DNA, the CDR3 is TGTGCCAGCAGCTTGGCCCTAGCGGGAGCCCTCGCCTACAATGAGCAGTTCTTC. The full variable domain, completed using reference TRBV5-4 and TRBJ2-1, is ETGVTQSPTHLIKTRGQQVTLRCSSQSGHNTVSWYQQALGQGPQFIFQYYREEENGRGNFPPRFSGLQFPNYSSELNVNALELDDSALYLCASSLALAGALAYNEQFFGPGTRLTVL.

This clone was observed a few times. J is TRBJ2-1 and V is TRBV2, with 9 bases matching TRBD2. J was trimmed by 12 bases and V by 4 bases; bases with no gene match: 16. There are 16 residues in the CDR3. Per the germline V gene, CDR1 is SNHLY and CDR2 is FYNNEI. Written as DNA, the CDR3 is TGTGCCAGCAGTGGGGCGGGAGGGCCGAAAGGCGGTTGGCAGTTCTTC. Translation gives CASSGAGGPKGGWQFF.

This clone appeared a few times. This chain connects TRBV5-6 to TRBJ2-7; D unresolved. V dropped 0 bases and J dropped 4 bases, with 14 bases sitting between them. Germline loops: CDR1 SGHDT, CDR2 YYEEEE. The CDR3 loop spans 15 amino acids. CDR3 sequence: CASSLGATRAYEQYF. Here the CDR3 DNA reads TGTGCCAGCAGCTTGGGGGCGACGAGAGCTTACGAGCAGTACTTC.

The rearrangement links TRBV25-1 to TRBJ1-5; no definite D call. CDR1 is MGHDK, CDR2 SYGVNS, per germline. The CDR3 sequence is 15 residues long. V gave up 1 base and J gave up 0 bases, with 7 bases separating them. The CDR3 region has the DNA TGTGCCAGCAGTGAATGGTCGGATAGCAATCAGCCCCAGCATTTT. Translation gives CASSEWSDSNQPQHF.

Only a few counts were recorded for this clone. Within the sample, other DNA sequences also encode this same CDR3. The rearrangement joins TRBV18 to TRBJ1-2; 9 bases map to TRBD1. V lost 6 bases, J lost 2 bases, and 1 base stayed unmatched. Germline CDR1 KGHSH, CDR2 LQKENI. The CDR3 runs 13 residues. The CDR3 nucleotides read TGTGCCAGCTCTGGGACAGGGAACTATGGCTACACCTTC. Protein sequence: CASSGTGNYGYTF.

A word on this clone: Distinct nucleotide sequences in the sample also encode this CDR3. The rearrangement uses TRBV18 and TRBJ2-7, with 10 positions matching TRBD1. CDR3 length: 15 amino acids. Germline-derived CDR1 and CDR2 are KGHSH and LQKENI. After removal of 3 bases from V and 2 bases from J, the junction contained 4 bases not matched to a gene. The CDR3 loop reads CASSPGTGATYEQYF. The CDR3 nucleotides read TGTGCCAGCTCACCCGGGACAGGGGCGACCTACGAGCAGTACTTC. The full variable domain, completed using reference TRBV18 and TRBJ2-7, is NAGVMQNPRHLVRRRGQEARLRCSPMKGHSHVYWYRQLPEEGLKFMVYLQKENIIDESGMPKERFSAEFPKEGPSILRIQQVVRGDSAAYFCASSPGTGATYEQYFGPGTRLTVT.

The genes are TRBV30 and TRBJ2-4; no reliable D call. The CDR3 has 12 residues. Germline CDR1 GTSNPN, CDR2 SVGIG (reference sequence). V shed 0 bases and J shed 6 bases, with 6 bases lying between them. The CDR3 spells CAWSVQRNIQYF. The CDR3 DNA follows: TGTGCCTGGAGTGTGCAGAGAAACATTCAGTACTTC.

CDR3 sequence reads: CASSYSRGFKNIQYF. DNA of the CDR3: TGTGCCAGCAGTTACTCCAGGGGGTTCAAAAACATTCAGTACTTC. This rearrangement joins TRBV6-5 to TRBJ2-4; 7 bases line up with TRBD1. The germline V gene encodes CDR1 MNHEY and CDR2 SVGAGI. J was trimmed by 3 bases and V by 0 bases; bases with no gene match: 2. The CDR3 is made up of 15 amino acids.

This clone was counted a few times. CDR3 protein: CASSLAGTGYIYGYTF. CDR3 sequence (DNA): TGTGCCAGCAGCTTAGCCGGGACAGGGTACATCTATGGCTACACCTTC. This rearrangement joins TRBV11-2 to TRBJ1-2; 9 bases agree with TRBD1. CDR1 is SGHAT, CDR2 FQNNGV, per germline. V dropped 1 base and J dropped 4; count of bases not matched to a gene: 7. This CDR3 is 16 amino acids long.

This clone occurred a few times. The chain is built from TRBV28 and TRBJ2-7; 7 nucleotides agree with TRBD2. CDR1 MDHEN and CDR2 SYDVKM come from the germline V gene. The CDR3 has 15 residues. J gave up 5 bases and V 7 bases, and 14 bases lay outside the gene matches. In DNA form, the CDR3 reads TGTGCCAGCACATCGCTCCTGGGAGGGGTCCACGAGCAGTACTTC. This translates into CASTSLLGGVHEQYF.

This chain connects TRBV5-1 to TRBJ2-5, with D perhaps TRBD1 (6 bases). Germline V gene data show CDR1 as SGHRS and CDR2 as YFSETQ. V was pared by 3 bases and J by 4 bases, with 13 bases between. This CDR3 region has 14 residues. CDR3 loop: CASSSYRVAETQYF. DNA of the CDR3: TGCGCCAGCAGCTCGTACAGGGTGGCAGAGACCCAGTACTTC. Together with reference TRBV5-1 and TRBJ2-5, the CDR3 gives the full variable domain: KAGVTQTPRYLIKTRGQQVTLSCSPISGHRSVSWYQQTPGQGLQFLFEYFSETQRNKGNFPGRFSGRQFSNSRSEMNVSTLELGDSALYLCASSSYRVAETQYFGPGTRLLVL.

V is TRBV6-4 and J is TRBJ2-2, with 10 positions matching TRBD1. V shed 0 bases, J shed 3 bases, and the junction held 4 bases outside the gene matches. Germline V gene lookup returns CDR1 MRHNA and CDR2 SNTAGT. The CDR3 spans 17 residues. The CDR3 DNA follows: TGTGCCAGCAGTGACTCGAGACAGGGGGCTTACACCGGGGAGCTGTTTTTT. Protein: CASSDSRQGAYTGELFF.

This clone was observed a handful of times. The V gene is TRBV29-1, the J gene TRBJ1-1; D is unclear. The germline V gene encodes CDR1 SQVTM and CDR2 ANQGSEA. Trimming took 3 bases from V and 1 from J, leaving 6 bases between them. The CDR3 length is 12 residues. The CDR3 protein is CSVDMGNTEAFF. CDR3 bases: TGCAGCGTTGACATGGGGAACACTGAAGCTTTCTTT.

This chain joins TRBV25-1 and TRBJ1-2; TRBD1 aligns across 7 bases. There are 15 residues in the CDR3. Trimming removed 1 base from V and 3 bases from J; junction bases left unmatched: 5. Per the germline V gene, CDR1 is MGHDK and CDR2 is SYGVNS. The CDR3 DNA reads TGTGCCAGCAGTGAATGGAGTCAGGGGGACTATGGCTACACCTTC. Residues: CASSEWSQGDYGYTF.

This clone was counted a few times. The rearrangement uses TRBV5-4 and TRBJ2-7; D possibly corresponds to TRBD1 (5 bases). The germline V gene has CDR1 SGHNT and CDR2 YYREEE (reference sequence). The CDR3 is 14 amino acids. The germline V and J ends were trimmed by 5 bases and 1 base, with 13 bases remaining between them. The CDR3 sequence: CASRKDSNSYEQYF. The DNA for the CDR3 is TGTGCCAGCAGGAAAGACAGCAATTCCTACGAGCAGTACTTC.

Only a few counts were recorded for this clone. The CDR3 region is CAISETLTTPDTQYF. CDR3 nucleotide sequence: TGTGCCATCAGTGAAACGCTAACAACCCCAGATACGCAGTATTTT. This chain uses TRBV10-3 with TRBJ2-3; D uncertain. V lost 3 bases to trimming and J lost 4 bases, with 14 bases between them. CDR1 is ENHRY and CDR2 is SYGVKD in the germline V gene. This CDR3 has 15 residues.

The CDR3 sequence is CASSTDRDYQPQHF. CDR3 bases: TGTGCCAGTAGTACCGACAGGGATTATCAGCCCCAGCATTTT. The chain links TRBV19 to TRBJ1-5, with TRBD1 identical over 7 bases. The CDR3 is made up of 14 amino acids. V lost 4 bases and J lost 5; bases outside the gene matches: 5. Germline CDR1 reads LNHDA; CDR2 reads SQIVND (reference sequence). Full variable domain (rest looked up from reference TRBV19 and TRBJ1-5): DGGITQSPKYLFRKEGQNVTLSCEQNLNHDAMYWYRQDPGQGLRLIYYSQIVNDFQKGDIAEGYSVSREKKESFPLTVTSAQKNPTAFYLCASSTDRDYQPQHFGDGTRLSIL.

This clone was seen a handful of times. CDR3 DNA sequence: TGTGCCAGCAGCGCGGGACTAGCGGTATACAATGAGCAGTTCTTC. Its protein product is CASSAGLAVYNEQFF. The rearrangement links TRBV9 to TRBJ2-1; 11 bases fit TRBD2. Germline CDR1 SGDLS, CDR2 YYNGEE. Trimming removed 3 bases from V and 4 bases from J; junction bases left unmatched: 3. This CDR3 has 15 amino acids.

This rearrangement joins TRBV29-1 to TRBJ1-1; possibly TRBD1 for D (6 bases). This CDR3 is built from 12 residues. Germline CDR1 SQVTM, CDR2 ANQGSEA. The V end lost 4 bases, the J end lost 5 bases, and 11 bases lay between the germline ends. CDR3 sequence: CSVVSGATEAFF. In DNA form, the CDR3 reads TGCAGCGTTGTGTCGGGGGCTACTGAAGCTTTCTTT.

This clone has only a few counts. In the same sample, other DNA sequences code for this CDR3. The chain couples TRBV28 to TRBJ1-2; TRBD1 matches at 9 bases. The CDR3 is 15 amino acids. V shed 2 bases and J 4 bases; nucleotides not matched to a gene: 5. Germline V gene lookup returns CDR1 MDHEN and CDR2 SYDVKM. The CDR3 nucleotides are TGTGCCAGCAGTTTACCGGGACAGGGAATCTATGGCTACACCTTC. Translating it yields CASSLPGQGIYGYTF.

The chain links TRBV27 to TRBJ2-1, with a possible D match to TRBD2 (5 bases). Trimming took 3 bases from V and 0 from J, leaving 9 bases between them. The CDR3 is 15 amino acids. CDR1 MNHEY and CDR2 SMNVEV come from the germline V gene (reference sequence). CDR3 in amino acids: CASSFLGGSYNEQFF. For the CDR3, the DNA is TGTGCCAGCAGTTTTCTTGGAGGCTCCTACAATGAGCAGTTCTTC.

This sequence joins TRBV7-3 and TRBJ1-3; tentatively, D is TRBD1 (6 bases). Per germline, CDR1 SGHTA and CDR2 FQGTGA. The CDR3 extends over 16 amino acids. Trimming left V 5 bases short and J 1 base short, with 15 bases between. The CDR3 here is CASSPTGRTSGNTIYF. DNA of the CDR3: TGTGCCAGCAGCCCGACAGGCAGAACGTCTGGAAACACCATATATTTT.

J is TRBJ2-5 and V is TRBV15, with D perhaps TRBD1 (5 bases). CDR1 and CDR2 (germline): LNHNV, YYDKDF (reference sequence). V was pared by 4 bases and J by 5 bases, with 17 bases between. The CDR3 has 15 residues. CDR3 residues: CATSTLGGHLETQYF. For the CDR3, the DNA is TGTGCCACCAGCACCTTGGGCGGACACCTCGAGACCCAGTACTTC. Full variable domain (rest looked up from reference TRBV15 and TRBJ2-5): DAMVIQNPRYQVTQFGKPVTLSCSQTLNHNVMYWYQQKSSQAPKLLFHYYDKDFNNEADTPDNFQSRRPNTSFCFLDIRSPGLGDTAMYLCATSTLGGHLETQYFGPGTRLLVL.

The table lists this clone with a few counts. This chain connects TRBV6-5 to TRBJ2-7, with 9 bases aligning to TRBD1. The length of the CDR3 is 15 residues. After removal of 0 bases from V and 2 bases from J, the junction contained 2 bases not matched to a gene. Germline assignment: CDR1 MNHEY and CDR2 SVGAGI. The CDR3 here is CASSYSDRGTYEQYF. The CDR3 DNA follows: TGTGCCAGCAGTTACTCCGACAGGGGGACCTACGAGCAGTACTTC.

This clone was seen a handful of times. The chain uses TRBV15 and TRBJ2-3; 7 nucleotides match TRBD1. Looked up from germline, CDR1 is LNHNV and CDR2 is YYDKDF (reference sequence). Germline trimming cut 1 base from V and 5 bases from J; bases unmatched to any gene: 6. There are 15 residues in the CDR3. CDR3 residues: CATSRVGGPGDTQYF. Here the CDR3 DNA reads TGTGCCACCAGCAGAGTAGGGGGCCCCGGAGATACGCAGTATTTT.

The chain carries TRBV7-3 and TRBJ2-1, with D unclear. Germline loops: CDR1 SGHTA, CDR2 FQGTGA. V lost 0 bases and J 0 bases, leaving 6 bases between the germline ends. The CDR3 loop spans 15 amino acids. Written as DNA, the CDR3 is TGTGCCAGCAGCTTAACTCGGAACTCCTACAATGAGCAGTTCTTC. Its translation is CASSLTRNSYNEQFF.

V gene TRBV12-5 combines with J gene TRBJ1-1; TRBD1 aligns across 7 bases. The CDR3 spans 14 residues. Germline V gives CDR1 LGHNT, CDR2 FRNRAP. V shed 6 bases and J 0 bases; nucleotides not matched to a gene: 4. The CDR3 reads CASGPGQLNTEAFF. The DNA for the CDR3 is TGTGCTAGTGGACCGGGACAGCTGAACACTGAAGCTTTCTTT.

The CDR3, as DNA: TGTGCCAGCAGTTACGGAAGGGGGTCTAACTATGGCTACACCTTC. Residues: CASSYGRGSNYGYTF. V usage is TRBV6-5 and J usage is TRBJ1-2, with D possibly matching TRBD1 (6 bases). Germline values: CDR1 MNHEY, CDR2 SVGAGI. This CDR3 spans 15 amino acids. V was cut by 2 bases and J by 0 bases, with 10 bases left in between.